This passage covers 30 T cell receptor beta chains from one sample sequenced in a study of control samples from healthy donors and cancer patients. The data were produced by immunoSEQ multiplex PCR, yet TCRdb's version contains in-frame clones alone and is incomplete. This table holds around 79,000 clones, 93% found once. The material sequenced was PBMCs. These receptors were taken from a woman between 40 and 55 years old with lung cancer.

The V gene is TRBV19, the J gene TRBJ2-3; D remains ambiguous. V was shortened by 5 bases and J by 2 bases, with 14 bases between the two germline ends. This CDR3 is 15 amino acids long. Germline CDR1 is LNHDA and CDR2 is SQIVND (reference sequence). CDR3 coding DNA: TGTGCCAGTAGTCTTGATGTCGAGGTCACAGATACGCAGTATTTT. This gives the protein CASSLDVEVTDTQYF. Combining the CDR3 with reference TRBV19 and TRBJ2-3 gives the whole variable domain DGGITQSPKYLFRKEGQNVTLSCEQNLNHDAMYWYRQDPGQGLRLIYYSQIVNDFQKGDIAEGYSVSREKKESFPLTVTSAQKNPTAFYLCASSLDVEVTDTQYFGPGTRLTVL.

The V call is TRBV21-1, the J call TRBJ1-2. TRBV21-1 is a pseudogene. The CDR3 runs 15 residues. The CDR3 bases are TGTGCCAGCAGCAAATGGAATGAGGGTGGATATGGCTACACCTTC. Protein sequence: CASSKWNEGGYGYTF.

CDR3 loop: CASSLGRETQYF. CDR3 bases: TGTGCCAGTAGTCTTGGGAGAGAGACCCAGTACTTC. The chain carries TRBV19 and TRBJ2-5, with TRBD2 as a possible D gene (5 bases). V gave up 5 bases and J gave up 4 bases, with 8 bases separating them. The CDR3 loop spans 12 amino acids. Germline CDR1 reads LNHDA; CDR2 reads SQIVND (reference sequence).

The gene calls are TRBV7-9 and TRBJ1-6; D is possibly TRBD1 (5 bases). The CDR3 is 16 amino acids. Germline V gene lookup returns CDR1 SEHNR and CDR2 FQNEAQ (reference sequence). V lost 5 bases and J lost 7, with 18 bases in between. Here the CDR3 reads CASSQGGNLQNSPLHF. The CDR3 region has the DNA TGTGCCAGCAGCCAGGGCGGGAACCTCCAAAATTCACCCCTCCACTTT.

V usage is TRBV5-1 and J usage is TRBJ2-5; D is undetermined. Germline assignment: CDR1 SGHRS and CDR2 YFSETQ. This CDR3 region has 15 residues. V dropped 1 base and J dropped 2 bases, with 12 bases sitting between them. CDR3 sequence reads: CASSLSPTEQETQYF. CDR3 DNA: TGCGCCAGCAGCTTGTCACCGACGGAACAAGAGACCCAGTACTTC.

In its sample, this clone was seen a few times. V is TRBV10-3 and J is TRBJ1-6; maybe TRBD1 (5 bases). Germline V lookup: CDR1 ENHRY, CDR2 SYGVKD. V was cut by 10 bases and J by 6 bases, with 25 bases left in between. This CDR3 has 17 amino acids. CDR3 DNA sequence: TGTGCCACCGCCCTTCCCCCGGAGACAGTTCTTAATTCACCCCTCCACTTT. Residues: CATALPPETVLNSPLHF.

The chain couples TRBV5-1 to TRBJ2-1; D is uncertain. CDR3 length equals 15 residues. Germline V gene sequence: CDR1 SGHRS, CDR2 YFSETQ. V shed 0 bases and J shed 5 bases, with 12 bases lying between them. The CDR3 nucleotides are TGCGCCAGCAGCTTGGGATGGAACAGCAACAATGAGCAGTTCTTC. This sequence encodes CASSLGWNSNNEQFF.

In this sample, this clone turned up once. The CDR3 protein is CASSLSGGAENEQFF. DNA of the CDR3: TGTGCCAGCAGCCTTAGCGGGGGGGCCGAGAATGAGCAGTTCTTC. The chain couples TRBV7-3 to TRBJ2-1; 11 nucleotides line up with TRBD2. The junction had 7 bases not matched to a gene; V was cut back by 5 bases and J by 7 bases. Germline loops: CDR1 SGHTA, CDR2 FQGTGA. The CDR3 loop spans 15 amino acids.

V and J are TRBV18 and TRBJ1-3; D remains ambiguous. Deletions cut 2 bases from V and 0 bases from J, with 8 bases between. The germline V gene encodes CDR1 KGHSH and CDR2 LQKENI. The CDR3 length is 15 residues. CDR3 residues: CASSPDYRSGNTIYF. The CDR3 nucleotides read TGTGCCAGCTCACCAGACTACCGCTCTGGAAACACCATATATTTT.

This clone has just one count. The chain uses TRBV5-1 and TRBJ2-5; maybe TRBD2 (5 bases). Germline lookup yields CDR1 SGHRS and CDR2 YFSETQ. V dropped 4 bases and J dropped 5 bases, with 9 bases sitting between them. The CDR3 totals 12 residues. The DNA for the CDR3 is TGCGCCAGCAGCAAGTCGGGGGAGACCCAGTACTTC. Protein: CASSKSGETQYF.

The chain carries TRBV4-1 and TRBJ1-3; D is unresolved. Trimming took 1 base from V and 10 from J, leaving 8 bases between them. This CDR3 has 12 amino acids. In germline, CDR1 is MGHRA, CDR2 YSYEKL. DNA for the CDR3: TGCGCCAGCAGCCAAGTGGGTCTGACCATATATTTT. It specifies CASSQVGLTIYF.

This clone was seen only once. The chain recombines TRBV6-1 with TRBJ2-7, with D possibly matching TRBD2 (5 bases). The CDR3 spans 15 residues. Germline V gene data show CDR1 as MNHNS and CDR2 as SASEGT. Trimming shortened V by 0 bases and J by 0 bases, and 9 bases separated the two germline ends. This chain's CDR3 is CASSEAMGSSYEQYF. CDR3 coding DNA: TGTGCCAGCAGTGAAGCGATGGGGAGCTCCTACGAGCAGTACTTC.

CDR3 residues: CASRKVNTGELFF. CDR3 coding DNA: TGTGCCAGCAGGAAGGTGAACACCGGGGAGCTGTTTTTT. The rearrangement uses TRBV6-5 and TRBJ2-2; D is unclear. V was clipped by 6 bases and J by 1 base, with 6 bases between them. The length of the CDR3 is 13 residues. Germline lookup yields CDR1 MNHEY and CDR2 SVGAGI.

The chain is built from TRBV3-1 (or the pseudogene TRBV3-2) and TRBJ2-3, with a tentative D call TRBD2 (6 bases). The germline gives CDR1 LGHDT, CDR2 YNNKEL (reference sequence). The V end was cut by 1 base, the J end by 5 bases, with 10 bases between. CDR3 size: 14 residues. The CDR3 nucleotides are TGTGCCAGCAGCCAAGCCCTTAGCGGAGATACGCAGTATTTT. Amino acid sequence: CASSQALSGDTQYF.

For the CDR3, the DNA is TGTGCCAGTGAGACAGGGCTCGAGCAGTACTTC. Encoded protein: CASETGLEQYF. This rearrangement joins TRBV2 to TRBJ2-7; 7 bases fit TRBD1. Germline CDR1 reads SNHLY; CDR2 reads FYNNEI. CDR3 size: 11 residues. Trimming took 9 bases from V and 6 from J; bases not matched to a gene: 5.

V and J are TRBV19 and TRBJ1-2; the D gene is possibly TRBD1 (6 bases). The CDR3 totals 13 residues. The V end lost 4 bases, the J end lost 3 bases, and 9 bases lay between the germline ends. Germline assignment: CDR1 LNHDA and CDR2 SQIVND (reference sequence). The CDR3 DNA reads TGTGCCAGTAGTACAGGGGATCACTATGGCTACACCTTC. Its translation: CASSTGDHYGYTF. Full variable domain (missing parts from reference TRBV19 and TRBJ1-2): DGGITQSPKYLFRKEGQNVTLSCEQNLNHDAMYWYRQDPGQGLRLIYYSQIVNDFQKGDIAEGYSVSREKKESFPLTVTSAQKNPTAFYLCASSTGDHYGYTFGSGTRLTVV.

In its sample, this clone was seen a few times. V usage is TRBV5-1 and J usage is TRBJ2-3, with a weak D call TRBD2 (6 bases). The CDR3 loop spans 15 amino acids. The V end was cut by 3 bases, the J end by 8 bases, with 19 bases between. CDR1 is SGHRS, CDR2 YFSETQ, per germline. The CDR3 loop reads CASSWDSGLSGTQYF. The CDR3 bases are TGCGCCAGCAGCTGGGATAGCGGCTTGTCGGGTACGCAGTATTTT.

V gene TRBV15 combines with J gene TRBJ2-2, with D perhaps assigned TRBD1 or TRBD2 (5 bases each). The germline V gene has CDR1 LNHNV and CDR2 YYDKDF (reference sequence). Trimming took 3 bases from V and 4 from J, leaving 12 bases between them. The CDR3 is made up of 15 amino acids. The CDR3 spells CATSRIPGTTGELFF. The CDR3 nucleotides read TGTGCCACCAGCAGGATCCCAGGGACCACCGGGGAGCTGTTTTTT.

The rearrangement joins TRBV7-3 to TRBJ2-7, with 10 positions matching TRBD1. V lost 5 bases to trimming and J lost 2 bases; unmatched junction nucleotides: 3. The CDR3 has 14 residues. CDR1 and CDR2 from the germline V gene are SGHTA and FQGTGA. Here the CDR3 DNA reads TGTGCCAGCAGCGCGGGACAGGGGACCTACGAGCAGTACTTC. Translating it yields CASSAGQGTYEQYF.

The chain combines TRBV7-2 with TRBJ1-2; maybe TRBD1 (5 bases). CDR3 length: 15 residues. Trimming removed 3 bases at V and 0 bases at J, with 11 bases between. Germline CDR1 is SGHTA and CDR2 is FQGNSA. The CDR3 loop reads CASSLAQTANYGYTF. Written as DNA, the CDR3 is TGTGCCAGCAGCTTGGCCCAGACAGCTAACTATGGCTACACCTTC.

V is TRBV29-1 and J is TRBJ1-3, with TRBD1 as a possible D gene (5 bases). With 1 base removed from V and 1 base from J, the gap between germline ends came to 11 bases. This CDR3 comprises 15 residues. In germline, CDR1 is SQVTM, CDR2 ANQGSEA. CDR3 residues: CSVEVSRESGNTIYF. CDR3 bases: TGCAGCGTTGAAGTAAGCAGGGAATCTGGAAACACCATATATTTT.

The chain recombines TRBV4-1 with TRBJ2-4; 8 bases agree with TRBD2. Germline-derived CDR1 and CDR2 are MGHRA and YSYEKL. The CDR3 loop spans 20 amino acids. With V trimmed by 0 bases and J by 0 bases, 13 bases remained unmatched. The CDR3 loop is CASSQEGPPASGGAKNIQYF. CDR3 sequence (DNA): TGCGCCAGCAGCCAAGAGGGGCCCCCGGCCAGCGGGGGAGCCAAAAACATTCAGTACTTC.

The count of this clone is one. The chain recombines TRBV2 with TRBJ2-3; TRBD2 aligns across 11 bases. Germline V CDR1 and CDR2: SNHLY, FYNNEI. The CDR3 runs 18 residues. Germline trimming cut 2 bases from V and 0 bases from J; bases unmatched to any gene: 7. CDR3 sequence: CASSERLAGGHSTDTQYF. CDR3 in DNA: TGTGCCAGCAGTGAAAGGCTAGCGGGGGGCCATAGCACAGATACGCAGTATTTT.

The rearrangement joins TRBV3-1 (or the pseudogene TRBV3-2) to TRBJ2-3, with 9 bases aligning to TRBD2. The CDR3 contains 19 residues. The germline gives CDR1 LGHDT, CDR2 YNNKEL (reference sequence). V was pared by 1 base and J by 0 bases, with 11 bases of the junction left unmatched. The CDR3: CASSQGAWSGGSSTDTQYF. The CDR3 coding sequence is TGTGCCAGCAGCCAAGGGGCCTGGAGCGGGGGGTCTAGCACAGATACGCAGTATTTT.

CDR3 sequence (DNA): TGTGCCAGCAGTTACCGTAGCGGGGGGCAAGAGACCCAGTACTTC. Translated: CASSYRSGGQETQYF. This sequence joins TRBV6-5 and TRBJ2-5, with 10 bases aligning to TRBD2. CDR1 and CDR2 from the germline V gene are MNHEY and SVGAGI. V dropped 2 bases and J dropped 2; count of bases not matched to a gene: 2. The CDR3 sequence is 15 residues long.

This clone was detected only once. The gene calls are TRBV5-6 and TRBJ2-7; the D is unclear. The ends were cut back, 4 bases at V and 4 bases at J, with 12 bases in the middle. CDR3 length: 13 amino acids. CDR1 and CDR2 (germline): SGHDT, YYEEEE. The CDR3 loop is CASSLSSGYEQYF. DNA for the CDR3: TGTGCCAGCAGCCTATCCTCAGGATACGAGCAGTACTTC.

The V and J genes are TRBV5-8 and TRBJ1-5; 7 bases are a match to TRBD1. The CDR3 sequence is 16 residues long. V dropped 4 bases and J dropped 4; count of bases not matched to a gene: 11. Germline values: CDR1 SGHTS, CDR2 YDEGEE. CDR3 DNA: TGTGCCAGCAGCCGCATAACAGGGGTCTCAAATCAGCCCCAGCATTTT. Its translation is CASSRITGVSNQPQHF.

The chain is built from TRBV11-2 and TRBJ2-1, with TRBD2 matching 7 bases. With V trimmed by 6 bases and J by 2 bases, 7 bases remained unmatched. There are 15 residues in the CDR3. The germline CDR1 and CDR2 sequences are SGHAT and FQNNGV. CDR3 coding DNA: TGTGCCAGCAGGCAACCGGGACTACCCTACAATGAGCAGTTCTTC. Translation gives CASRQPGLPYNEQFF.

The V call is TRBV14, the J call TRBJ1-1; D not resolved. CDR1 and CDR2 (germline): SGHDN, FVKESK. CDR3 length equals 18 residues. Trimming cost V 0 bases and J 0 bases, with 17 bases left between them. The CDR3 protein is CASSQDRRLDPMNTEAFF. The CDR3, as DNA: TGTGCCAGCAGCCAAGATCGTCGGTTAGACCCCATGAACACTGAAGCTTTCTTT.

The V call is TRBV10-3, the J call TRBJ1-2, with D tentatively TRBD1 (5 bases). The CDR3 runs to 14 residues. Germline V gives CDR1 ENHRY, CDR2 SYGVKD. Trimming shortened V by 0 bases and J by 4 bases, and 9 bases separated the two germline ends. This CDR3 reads CAISESDKGYGYTF. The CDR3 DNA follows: TGTGCCATCAGTGAGTCGGACAAGGGCTATGGCTACACCTTC.